The 8 T cell receptor beta chains below come from one sample, sequenced in a study of T cell repertoires in cytomegalovirus infection. TCRdb independently ran MiXCR on the reads; one entry per CDR3 protein. This table has 130,000 or so distinct CDR3 sequences, about 6% appearing once. The sequencing sample was made of PBMCs. The origin of the receptors is a human donor in good health (CMV status not recorded). Some clones in this sample may be carry-over from other donors' samples.

This clonotype has ten or more counts. The CDR3 is CASSHRTGLTDTQYF. The CDR3, as DNA: TGTGCCAGCAGCCACCGGACGGGACTCACAGATACGCAGTATTTT. The V and J genes are TRBV7-2 and TRBJ2-3, with D perhaps matching TRBD2 (6 bases). This CDR3 is 15 amino acids long. Per germline, CDR1 SGHTA and CDR2 FQGNSA. V dropped 5 bases and J dropped 2 bases, with 14 bases sitting between them.

This clonotype has a handful of counts. The V and J genes are TRBV6-2 or TRBV6-3 and TRBJ1-5; tentative D call: TRBD1 (5 bases). Trimming shortened V by 6 bases and J by 0 bases, and 18 bases separated the two germline ends. The CDR3 loop spans 17 amino acids. Germline V CDR1 and CDR2: MNHEY, SVGEGT. The CDR3 is CASSYIRGGISNQPQHF. Written as DNA, the CDR3 is TGTGCCAGCAGCTATATTCGGGGGGGGATTAGCAATCAGCCCCAGCATTTT.

There are many counts of this clonotype. The rearrangement uses TRBV7-3 and TRBJ2-7, with D perhaps assigned TRBD1 or TRBD2 (5 bases each). V shed 1 base and J shed 7 bases, with 23 bases lying between them. Germline V CDR1 and CDR2: SGHTA, FQGTGA. The CDR3 is 17 residues long. CDR3 sequence: CASSLKAGSGSKREQYF. The CDR3 DNA reads TGTGCCAGCAGCTTAAAGGCCGGATCAGGGTCGAAGCGGGAGCAGTACTTC.

The chain links TRBV25-1 to TRBJ1-2, with D possibly TRBD1 on 5 matching bases. V lost 1 base and J 9 bases, leaving 9 bases between the germline ends. The V gene's germline CDR1 is MGHDK and CDR2 SYGVNS. The CDR3 spans 12 residues. The CDR3 nucleotides are TGTGCCAGCAGTGAATTGGGGGATCGCTACACCTTC. Amino acids: CASSELGDRYTF.

The genes are TRBV7-2 and TRBJ1-5, with TRBD1 identical over 10 bases. Germline CDR1 reads SGHTA; CDR2 reads FQGNSA. There are 15 residues in the CDR3. Trimming removed 4 bases from V and 4 bases from J; junction bases left unmatched: 4. This chain's CDR3 is CASSWGQGLNQPQHF. CDR3 bases: TGTGCCAGCAGCTGGGGACAGGGGCTAAATCAGCCCCAGCATTTT.

At least ten counts were recorded for this clonotype. The genes are TRBV7-9 and TRBJ2-7; TRBD1 agrees at 10 bases. This CDR3 has 15 residues. The ends lost 5 bases at V and 6 bases at J; junction bases unmatched: 10. Germline lookup yields CDR1 SEHNR and CDR2 FQNEAQ (reference sequence). CDR3 DNA sequence: TGTGCCAGCAGCGGGGAGGGGACAGGGGCCTTCGAGCAGTACTTC. Translating it yields CASSGEGTGAFEQYF.

This clonotype has ten or more counts. The chain combines TRBV7-2 with TRBJ1-1, with 8 bases lining up with TRBD1. Losses at the gene ends were 5 bases for V and 4 bases for J; bases not matched to a gene: 6. Germline assignment: CDR1 SGHTA and CDR2 FQGNSA. The CDR3 runs 14 residues. CDR3 sequence reads: CASSARTGGTEAFF. The CDR3 region has the DNA TGTGCCAGCAGCGCGCGTACAGGGGGCACTGAAGCTTTCTTT.

This clonotype came up many times. V and J are TRBV12-3 or TRBV12-4 and TRBJ1-4; maybe TRBD1 (6 bases). V lost 6 bases, J lost 8 bases, and 19 bases lay in between. The CDR3 is 15 amino acids. This CDR3 reads CASRPQGSGGEKLFF. In nucleotides, the CDR3 is TGTGCCAGCAGACCCCAGGGGTCAGGCGGCGAAAAACTGTTTTTT.